This T cell receptor beta chain stems from a study of blood T cell repertoires in COVID-19. The wider study: Sites in the United States, Italy and Spain provided acute and convalescent COVID-19 samples. PBMCs, B-cell-depleted T cells, or T cells were the source of the cDNA or gDNA that made up the material.

Germline-derived CDR1 and CDR2 are LGHDT and YNNKEL (reference sequence). The CDR3 loop spans 15 amino acids. The V gene end was trimmed by 4 bases and the J gene end by 1 base; junction bases not matched to a gene: 4. In the source study's methods: How many nucleated cells were present was estimated from reference gene primer amplification. The protocol was immunoSEQ multiplex PCR, while the TCRdb copy is restricted to in-frame clones and leaves out a portion. V and J calls and clone size are given by that table; D and trimming were obtained from the DNA. In the table there are fewer than 300,000 clones, around 87% of which are singletons.

Sequences were obtained from peripheral blood. This clonotype was sampled from a middle-aged woman who had recovered from COVID-19. The chain is built from TRBV3-1 (or the pseudogene TRBV3-2) and TRBJ1-1; TRBD1 agrees at 9 bases. CDR3 coding DNA: TGTGCCAGCAGCCGCGGGGGACAGGGGAACACTGAAGCTTTCTTT. This translates into CASSRGGQGNTEAFF.